This TCR beta chain comes out of a study of control samples from healthy donors and cancer patients. Trimming cost V 0 bases and J 5 bases; bases outside gene matches: 15. The CDR3 sequence is 19 residues long. The germline V gene has CDR1 SGHDN and CDR2 FVKESK. Some clones are missing from TCRdb's copy, which holds only in-frame ones; the method was immunoSEQ multiplex PCR. The profile shows approximately 150,000 clones, 92% of them singletons. The chain recombines TRBV14 with TRBJ2-5; 10 bases fit TRBD2. Sample: blood. The source is a woman aged 25 to 39 in good health. For the CDR3, the DNA is TGTGCCAGCAGCCAAGACGTAGGCAGCGGGAGGGCCGCGGGTGAGACCCAGTACTTC. This sequence encodes CASSQDVGSGRAAGETQYF.